A selection of T cell receptor beta chains follows, all from one sample in a study of post-analysis software for immune sequencing data. TCRdb recomputed calls from the PCR reads with MiXCR, one row per CDR3 protein. The sample lists 820,000 or so distinct CDR3 sequences; around 50% were seen once. The sequenced sample consisted of blood. The receptors were gathered from a girl aged 10 to 17 with multiple sclerosis. The conserved cysteine and the conserved F or W are not part of the CDR3 here.

V gene: TRBV4-1; J gene: TRBJ1-2; CDR3 protein: ASSHLRDKPPYGYT
V gene: TRBV6-2/TRBV6-3; J gene: TRBJ1-2; CDR3 protein: ASTDDRDELTYGYT
V gene: TRBV20-1; J gene: TRBJ2-1; CDR3 protein: SALAGDQNNEQF
V gene: TRBV6-1; J gene: TRBJ1-1; CDR3 protein: ASRRTLEAF
V gene: TRBV7-2; J gene: TRBJ2-7; CDR3 protein: ASSLTGTDGYEQY
V gene: TRBV7-7; J gene: TRBJ2-3; CDR3 protein: ASSSTASTDTQY
V gene: TRBV7-3; J gene: TRBJ2-1; CDR3 protein: ASSLYPTGTSVSEQF
V gene: TRBV4-1; J gene: TRBJ2-7; CDR3 protein: ASSQGGHGLGEQY
V gene: TRBV5-5; J gene: TRBJ2-5; CDR3 protein: ASHLGRRYQETQY
V gene: TRBV29-1; J gene: TRBJ1-2; CDR3 protein: SVVGRFQGGYT